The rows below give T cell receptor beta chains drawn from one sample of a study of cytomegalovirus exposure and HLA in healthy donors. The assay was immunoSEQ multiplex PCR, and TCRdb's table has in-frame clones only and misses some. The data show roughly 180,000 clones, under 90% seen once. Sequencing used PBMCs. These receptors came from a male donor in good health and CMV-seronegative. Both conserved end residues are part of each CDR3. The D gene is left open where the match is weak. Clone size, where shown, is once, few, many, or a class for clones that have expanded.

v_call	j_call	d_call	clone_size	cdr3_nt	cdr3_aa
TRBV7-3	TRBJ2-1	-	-	TGTGCCAGCAGCTTTCGGAATAGCGGTCACAATGAGCAGTTCTTC	CASSFRNSGHNEQFF
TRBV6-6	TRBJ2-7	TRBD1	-	TGTGCCAGCAGTTACTCGGACAGGGGGCACCGCGAGCGGTACTTC	CASSYSDRGHRERYF
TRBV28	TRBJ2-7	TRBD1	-	TGTGCCAGCAGTTTATGGATAACCGGGACAGGGTCCTCCTACGAGCAGTACTTC	CASSLWITGTGSSYEQYF
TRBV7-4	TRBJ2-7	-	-	TGTGCCAGCAGCTCGAACGGAGACTACGAGCAGTACTTC	CASSSNGDYEQYF
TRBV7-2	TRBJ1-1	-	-	TGTGCCAGCAGCCTGACAGCGAACACTGAAGCTTTCTTT	CASSLTANTEAFF
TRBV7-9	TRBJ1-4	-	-	TGTGCCAGCAGCTCTTGGGGGCGCGAAAATGAAAAACTGTTTTTT	CASSSWGRENEKLFF
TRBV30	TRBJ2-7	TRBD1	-	TGTGCCTGGAGCGGGACAGCTCGTGGCGAGCAGTACTTC	CAWSGTARGEQYF
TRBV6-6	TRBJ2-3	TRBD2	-	TGTGCCAGCAAGACGGGGGGTTACACAGATACGCAGTATTTT	CASKTGGYTDTQYF
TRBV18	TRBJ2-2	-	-	TGTGCCAGCTCACTGGGGGCTGGCACCGGGGAGCTGTTTTTT	CASSLGAGTGELFF
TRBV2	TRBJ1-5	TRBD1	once	TGTGCCAGCAGACCGGGACAGCTTAATCAGCCCCAGCATTTT	CASRPGQLNQPQHF
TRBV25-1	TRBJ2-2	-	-	TGTGCCAGCAGTAGCAGGGGCTATTCCGGTCACACCGGGGAGCTGTTTTTT	CASSSRGYSGHTGELFF
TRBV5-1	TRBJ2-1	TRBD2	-	TGCGCCAGCAAAACTAGCGGGGGAACCTACAATGAGCAGTTCTTC	CASKTSGGTYNEQFF
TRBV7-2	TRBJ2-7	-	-	TGTGCCAGCAGCGCAAGAGGTACAGGAACCTACGAGCAGTACTTC	CASSARGTGTYEQYF
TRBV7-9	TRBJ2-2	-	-	TGTGCCAGCAGCCACCGGACTACCTTAGGCGGGGAGCTGTTTTTT	CASSHRTTLGGELFF
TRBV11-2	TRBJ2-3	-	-	TGTGCCAGCAGCTTTGGACCGGGGGCAGATACGCAGTATTTT	CASSFGPGADTQYF
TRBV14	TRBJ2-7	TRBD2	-	TGTGCCAGCAGCCAAGGAGGGGGACTAGCGGGAGGCAAATCCTACGAGCAGTACTTC	CASSQGGGLAGGKSYEQYF
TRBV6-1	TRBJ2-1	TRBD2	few	TGTGCCAGCAGTGAAAGGCTTGGTAGCGGGAGCCTCTCCTACAATGAGCAGTTCTTC	CASSERLGSGSLSYNEQFF
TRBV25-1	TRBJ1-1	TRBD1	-	TGTGCCAGCAGTGGCCCCCAGGGGGCAGACACTGAAGCTTTCTTT	CASSGPQGADTEAFF
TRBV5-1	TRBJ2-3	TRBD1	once	TGCGCCAGCAGCCAACGGACTCAGGGGGCGTTCACAGATACGCAGTATTTT	CASSQRTQGAFTDTQYF
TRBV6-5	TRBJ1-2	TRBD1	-	TGTGCCAGCAGATCGACAGGGGCCTATGGCTACACCTTC	CASRSTGAYGYTF
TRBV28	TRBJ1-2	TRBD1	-	TGTGCCAGCAGTCGTACAGGGGGAAGAGCCTATGGCTACACCTTC	CASSRTGGRAYGYTF
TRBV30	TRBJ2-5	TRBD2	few	TGTGCCTGGAGAAACGGACTAGCGGGTCAAGAGACCCAGTACTTC	CAWRNGLAGQETQYF
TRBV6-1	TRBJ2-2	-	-	TGTGCCAGCAGTTCAGGGACCGGGGAGCTGTTTTTT	CASSSGTGELFF
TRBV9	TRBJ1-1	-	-	TGTGCCAGCAGCGTACAGGGGAGCACTGAAGCTTTCTTT	CASSVQGSTEAFF
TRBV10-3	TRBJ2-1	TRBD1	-	TGTGCCATCAGAGCTCCGGGACAGGGAGTCCATGAGCAGTTCTTC	CAIRAPGQGVHEQFF
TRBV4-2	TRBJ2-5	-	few	TGTGCCAGCAGCCAAGATCGGGGAGCTACGGAGACCCAGTACTTC	CASSQDRGATETQYF
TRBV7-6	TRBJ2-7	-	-	TGTGCCAGCAGCCCCGCGCTAGAGAGCTCCTACGAGCAGTACTTC	CASSPALESSYEQYF
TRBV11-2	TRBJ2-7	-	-	TGTGCCAGCAGCTTCGGGGTTTACGAGCAGTACTTC	CASSFGVYEQYF
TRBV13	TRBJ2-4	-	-	TGTGCCAGCAGCCCCGGTTTAGCCAAAAACATTCAGTACTTC	CASSPGLAKNIQYF
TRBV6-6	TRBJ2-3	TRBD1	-	TGTGCCAGCCTCAGGGGGACGCAGTATTTT	CASLRGTQYF
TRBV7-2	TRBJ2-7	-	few	TGTGCCAGCAGCTTATTGGGGGCTTTTAACGAGCAGTACTTC	CASSLLGAFNEQYF
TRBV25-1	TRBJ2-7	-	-	TGTGCCAGCAGTGGAAGGCGACAGGCGCTTTCCTACGAGCAGTACTTC	CASSGRRQALSYEQYF
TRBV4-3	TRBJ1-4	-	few	TGCGCCAGCAGCCAAATTCGACAGCTGAATGAAAAACTGTTTTTT	CASSQIRQLNEKLFF
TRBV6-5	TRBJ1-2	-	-	TGTGCCAGCAGTTACTCAGGGGTTTATGGCTACACCTTC	CASSYSGVYGYTF
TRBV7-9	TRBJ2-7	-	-	TGTGCCAGCAGCCCGACCGGCAGGCGATCCTACGAGCAGTACTTC	CASSPTGRRSYEQYF
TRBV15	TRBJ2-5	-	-	TGTGCCACCGGAATAGCGGACCAAGAGACCCAGTACTTC	CATGIADQETQYF
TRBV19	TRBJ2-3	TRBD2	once	TGTGCCAGTAGTCTCGGTAGCGGGAATACAGATACGCAGTATTTT	CASSLGSGNTDTQYF
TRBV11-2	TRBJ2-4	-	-	TGTGCCAGCAGCTCGAGACTAGCCAAAAACATTCAGTACTTC	CASSSRLAKNIQYF
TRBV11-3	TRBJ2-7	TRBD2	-	TGTGCCAGCAGCCCCCGAGGAGCGGGAGGATCCGAGCAGTACTTC	CASSPRGAGGSEQYF
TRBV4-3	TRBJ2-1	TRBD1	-	TGCGCCAGCAGCCCCAGCCCGGTAGGGGGCCTTAACAATGAGCAGTTCTTC	CASSPSPVGGLNNEQFF
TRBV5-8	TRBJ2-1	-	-	TGTGCCAGCAGCTTGTCCCGGGGTAGCTCCTACAATGAGCAGTTCTTC	CASSLSRGSSYNEQFF
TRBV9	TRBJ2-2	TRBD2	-	TGTGCCAGCAGCGTAGTGACGGGACTAGCCGCGAACACCGGGGAGCTGTTTTTT	CASSVVTGLAANTGELFF
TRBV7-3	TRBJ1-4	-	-	TGTGCCAGCAGCACACCGACAGGATTAAATGAAAAACTGTTTTTT	CASSTPTGLNEKLFF
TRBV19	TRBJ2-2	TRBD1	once	TGTGCCACCAAACGGACAGGGAACACCGGGGAGCTGTTTTTT	CATKRTGNTGELFF
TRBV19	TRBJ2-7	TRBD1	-	TGTGCCAGTGGGGACAGGGGAAGGACGTACGAGCAGTACTTC	CASGDRGRTYEQYF
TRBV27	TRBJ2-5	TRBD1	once	TGTGCCAGCAGTTTTTACACTTGGACAGGGGGCGGAAAGACCCAGTACTTC	CASSFYTWTGGGKTQYF
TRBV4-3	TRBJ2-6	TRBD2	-	TGCGCCAGCCACGGGGGGGAAATCTCTGGGGCCAACGTCCTGACTTTC	CASHGGEISGANVLTF
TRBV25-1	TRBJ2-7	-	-	TGTGCCAGCCGGAGGGACTACGAGCAGTACTTC	CASRRDYEQYF
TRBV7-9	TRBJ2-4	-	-	TGTTCCAGCAGCCCCAACCGTGACAGAGCCAAAAACATTCAGTACTTC	CSSSPNRDRAKNIQYF
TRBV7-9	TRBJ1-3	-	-	TGTGCCAGCGAAGGGGGCTCTGGAAACACCATATATTTT	CASEGGSGNTIYF
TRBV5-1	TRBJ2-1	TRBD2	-	TGCGCCAGCAGCTTAAACCTAGCGGGAGTAACCAATGAGCAGTTCTTC	CASSLNLAGVTNEQFF
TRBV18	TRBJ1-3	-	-	TGTGCCAGCTCACCGTCGGGCAGGGGTGCTGGAAACACCATATATTTT	CASSPSGRGAGNTIYF
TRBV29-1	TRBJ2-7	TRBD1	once	TGCAGCGTTGAAGATACCGGGACAGGGTCCGGATACGAGCAGTACTTC	CSVEDTGTGSGYEQYF
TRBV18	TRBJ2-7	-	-	TGTGCCAGCTCACCCCGACAGGGGGCGGGGAGAACTAGCGGGAGTCACCGTGAGCAGTACTTC	CASSPRQGAGRTSGSHREQYF
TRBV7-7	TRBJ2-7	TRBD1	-	TGTGCCAGCAGCCCCTACCATAGGGGGCTTTCCTACGAGCAGTACTTC	CASSPYHRGLSYEQYF